This TCR beta chain was captured by sequencing in a study of response to subunit inactivated influenza vaccine. The CDR3 contains 14 residues. Germline CDR1 reads KGHSH; CDR2 reads LQKENI. The germline V and J ends were trimmed by 1 base and 7 bases, with 14 bases remaining between them. A single record per CDR3 protein comes from TCRdb applying MiXCR to the RT-PCR reads. The sample yields about 480,000 distinct CDR3 sequences, 13% seen once. V and J are TRBV18 and TRBJ2-7, with a possible D match to TRBD1 (8 bases). The receptor's source is a man in his forties or fifties who received an inactivated influenza vaccine. The sequences come from PBMCs from blood, collected around seven weeks after vaccination. Here the CDR3 reads CASSPQNRGGEQYF. CDR3 nucleotides: TGTGCCAGCTCACCACAAAACAGGGGGGGAGAGCAGTACTTC.